These 28 T cell receptor beta chains originate from one sample sequenced in a study of blood T cell repertoires in COVID-19. Using immunoSEQ multiplex PCR, the repertoire was profiled, and TCRdb retains in-frame clones only, with some absent. The data contain approximately 47,000 clones, approximately 84% of them singletons. The material sequenced was peripheral blood. The receptors stem from a woman of 80 years or more with COVID-19, enrolled during active disease.

The chain employs TRBV4-2 and TRBJ2-1; a weak D match, TRBD1 (5 bases). The CDR3 contains 14 residues. CDR1 is LGHNA, CDR2 YNFKEQ, per germline. V shed 4 bases and J shed 9 bases, with 16 bases lying between them. The CDR3 DNA follows: TGTGCCAGCAGCCCTCGCGCGACAGACAGTGAGCAGTTCTTC. Amino acid sequence: CASSPRATDSEQFF.

This clone was detected only once. J is TRBJ1-6 and V is TRBV6-2 or TRBV6-3; 7 nucleotides match TRBD1. V dropped 6 bases and J dropped 8; count of bases not matched to a gene: 19. The CDR3 is made up of 18 amino acids. The germline V gene has CDR1 MNHEY and CDR2 SVGEGT. The CDR3: CASSSTGRRWRGDSPLHF. DNA of the CDR3: TGTGCCAGCAGCTCGACAGGGCGCCGCTGGCGGGGGGATTCACCCCTCCACTTT.

CDR3 region: CATSRDPVRYEQFF. CDR3 nucleotides: TGTGCCACCAGCAGAGATCCAGTCCGCTATGAGCAGTTCTTC. The J gene is TRBJ2-1, the V gene TRBV15; D gene ambiguous. This CDR3 comprises 14 residues. The V gene's germline CDR1 is LNHNV and CDR2 YYDKDF (reference sequence). V was pared by 0 bases and J by 8 bases, with 11 bases between.

V usage is TRBV2 and J usage is TRBJ1-5; 7 bases fit TRBD1. CDR1 is SNHLY and CDR2 is FYNNEI in the germline V gene. Trimming took 8 bases from V and 4 from J; bases not matched to a gene: 8. The CDR3 consists of 14 residues. The CDR3 protein is CASRGTARNQPQHF. CDR3 nucleotide sequence: TGTGCCAGCCGTGGGACAGCCAGAAATCAGCCCCAGCATTTT.

This sequence joins TRBV5-1 and TRBJ2-3; 10 bases line up with TRBD2. The CDR3 runs to 18 residues. Trimming took 4 bases from V and 0 from J; bases not matched to a gene: 11. Germline CDR1 and CDR2: SGHRS and YFSETQ. For the CDR3, the DNA is TGCGCCAGCAGCGCCCTGGCCTTACTAGCGGGGAGCACAGATACGCAGTATTTT. This translates into CASSALALLAGSTDTQYF.

The chain employs TRBV18 and TRBJ1-1, with TRBD1 identical over 10 bases. Looked up from germline, CDR1 is KGHSH and CDR2 is LQKENI. CDR3 length: 14 amino acids. Trimming took 5 bases from V and 5 from J; bases not matched to a gene: 5. This CDR3 reads CASSRDRGWTEAFF. The CDR3 nucleotides are TGTGCCAGCTCAAGGGACAGGGGATGGACTGAAGCTTTCTTT.

The gene calls are TRBV29-1 and TRBJ2-4; D gene ambiguous. The length of the CDR3 is 12 residues. Germline CDR1 SQVTM, CDR2 ANQGSEA. With 7 bases removed from V and 0 bases from J, the gap between germline ends came to 7 bases. The CDR3 DNA reads as TGCAGCGGCGAGGTAGCCAAAAACATTCAGTACTTC. Its translation is CSGEVAKNIQYF.

This chain joins TRBV7-6 and TRBJ2-2; 10 bases fit TRBD2. CDR3 length equals 16 residues. CDR1 and CDR2 from the germline V gene are SGHVS and FNYEAQ. J was trimmed by 6 bases and V by 2 bases; bases with no gene match: 6. CDR3 amino acids: CASSLSASGSPGELFF. DNA for the CDR3: TGTGCCAGCAGCTTATCTGCTAGCGGGAGCCCCGGGGAGCTGTTTTTT. The complete variable domain, with remaining parts taken from reference TRBV7-6 and TRBJ2-2, reads GAGVSQSPRYKVTKRGQDVALRCDPISGHVSLYWYRQALGQGPEFLTYFNYEAQQDKSGLPNDRFSAERPEGSISTLTIQRTEQRDSAMYRCASSLSASGSPGELFFGEGSRLTVL.

This sequence joins TRBV5-4 and TRBJ1-3; no clear D gene. V was shortened by 1 base and J by 2 bases, with 13 bases between the two germline ends. The CDR3 runs 16 residues. Germline V gene sequence: CDR1 SGHNT, CDR2 YYREEE (reference sequence). CDR3 sequence: CASSLLEGGAGNTIYF. CDR3 coding DNA: TGTGCCAGCAGCTTGTTAGAAGGCGGGGCTGGAAACACCATATATTTT. Variable domain in full (rest from reference TRBV5-4 and TRBJ1-3): ETGVTQSPTHLIKTRGQQVTLRCSSQSGHNTVSWYQQALGQGPQFIFQYYREEENGRGNFPPRFSGLQFPNYSSELNVNALELDDSALYLCASSLLEGGAGNTIYFGEGSWLTVV.

The chain links TRBV30 to TRBJ2-3, with D possibly TRBD2 on 5 matching bases. Trimming removed 7 bases from V and 6 bases from J, with 11 bases in between. Germline V lookup: CDR1 GTSNPN, CDR2 SVGIG (reference sequence). The CDR3 length is 11 residues. The CDR3 protein is CASSGLDTQYF. DNA for the CDR3: TGTGCCTCAAGCGGTCTGGATACGCAGTATTTT. Drawing the rest from reference TRBV30 and TRBJ2-3, the complete variable domain is SQTIHQWPATLVQPVGSPLSLECTVEGTSNPNLYWYRQAAGRGLQLLFYSVGIGQISSEVPQNLSASRPQDRQFILSSKKLLLSDSGFYLCASSGLDTQYFGPGTRLTVL.

The chain carries TRBV19 and TRBJ1-2; D is possibly TRBD1 (6 bases). V lost 6 bases to trimming and J lost 4 bases, with 15 bases between them. The germline gives CDR1 LNHDA, CDR2 SQIVND (reference sequence). The CDR3 spans 14 residues. As DNA, the CDR3 is TGTGCCAGTAGCCTGGACAGTCCCCCCTATGGCTACACCTTC. This translates into CASSLDSPPYGYTF.

This chain links TRBV15 with TRBJ2-7, with TRBD2 matching 11 bases. V shed 4 bases and J 2 bases; nucleotides not matched to a gene: 1. There are 14 residues in the CDR3. Germline V gives CDR1 LNHNV, CDR2 YYDKDF (reference sequence). CDR3 protein: CATSMTSGTYEQYF. The CDR3 DNA follows: TGTGCCACCAGCATGACTAGCGGGACCTACGAGCAGTACTTC.

V gene TRBV5-1 combines with J gene TRBJ2-1, with D perhaps TRBD1 (6 bases). The V end was cut by 5 bases, the J end by 4 bases, with 19 bases between. Germline lookup yields CDR1 SGHRS and CDR2 YFSETQ. The CDR3 consists of 16 residues. CDR3: CASSFETGPPYNEQFF. For the CDR3, the DNA is TGCGCCAGCAGTTTCGAAACAGGGCCCCCTTACAATGAGCAGTTCTTC.

The rearrangement uses TRBV27 and TRBJ1-2; the D gene is possibly TRBD1 (6 bases). The ends were cut back, 3 bases at V and 2 bases at J, with 7 bases in the middle. This CDR3 contains 13 residues. The V gene's germline CDR1 is MNHEY and CDR2 SMNVEV (reference sequence). The CDR3 bases are TGTGCCAGCAGTTTTCAGGGGAACTATGGCTACACCTTC. It yields the protein CASSFQGNYGYTF.

V is TRBV4-2 and J is TRBJ1-4, with D possibly TRBD1 on 6 matching bases. V was shortened by 1 base and J by 5 bases, with 8 bases between the two germline ends. The CDR3 is 14 amino acids. From germline, CDR1 is LGHNA and CDR2 YNFKEQ. The CDR3 reads CASSQVQGNEKLFF. CDR3 nucleotides: TGTGCCAGCAGCCAAGTTCAGGGGAATGAAAAACTGTTTTTT.

The V call is TRBV25-1, the J call TRBJ2-7; 7 nucleotides align to TRBD2. Unmatched junction bases numbered 9, after V lost 3 bases and J lost 4 bases. Germline V gives CDR1 MGHDK, CDR2 SYGVNS. The CDR3 is 15 amino acids. CDR3 sequence (DNA): TGTGCCAGCAGTGAGCCTAGCGGAGGACGATACGAGCAGTACTTC. It is translated as CASSEPSGGRYEQYF.

The table lists this clone with a count of one. CDR3 region: CASSLQGAVYGYTF. CDR3 nucleotide sequence: TGTGCCAGCAGTCTACAGGGGGCTGTCTATGGCTACACCTTC. The rearrangement uses TRBV6-6 and TRBJ1-2; 9 nucleotides agree with TRBD1. CDR1 MNHNY and CDR2 SVGAGI come from the germline V gene (reference sequence). Germline trimming cut 5 bases from V and 4 bases from J; bases unmatched to any gene: 5. The CDR3 consists of 14 residues.

The chain carries TRBV10-3 and TRBJ1-2; TRBD1 matches 10 bases. J gave up 2 bases and V 0 bases, and 0 bases lay outside the gene matches. The CDR3 extends over 15 amino acids. Germline assignment: CDR1 ENHRY and CDR2 SYGVKD. As DNA, the CDR3 is TGTGCCATCAGTGAGTCGGACAGGGGGAACTATGGCTACACCTTC. Its protein is CAISESDRGNYGYTF.

The V gene is TRBV5-1, the J gene TRBJ1-1; no clear D gene. This CDR3 has 14 residues. Germline values: CDR1 SGHRS, CDR2 YFSETQ. The V end lost 0 bases, the J end lost 5 bases, and 11 bases lay between the germline ends. The CDR3 loop reads CASSLGRERTEAFF. The DNA for the CDR3 is TGCGCCAGCAGCTTGGGACGGGAGAGGACTGAAGCTTTCTTT.

J is TRBJ2-7 and V is TRBV6-2 or TRBV6-3, with TRBD2 matching 9 bases. The V gene's germline CDR1 is MNHEY and CDR2 SVGEGT. V dropped 2 bases and J dropped 3; count of bases not matched to a gene: 11. The CDR3 length is 17 residues. CDR3 in amino acids: CASSYLHQSGGSYEQYF. The CDR3 DNA follows: TGTGCCAGCAGTTACCTCCACCAGAGCGGGGGGAGCTACGAGCAGTACTTC.

V and J are TRBV29-1 and TRBJ1-5; D might be TRBD1 (6 bases). This CDR3 comprises 13 residues. Trimming removed 6 bases from V and 5 bases from J, with 14 bases in between. CDR1 and CDR2 (germline): SQVTM, ANQGSEA. This CDR3 is CSVRGGRDQPQHF. CDR3 DNA: TGCAGCGTGAGGGGGGGTCGCGATCAGCCCCAGCATTTT.

The gene calls are TRBV18 and TRBJ1-1; D possibly corresponds to TRBD1 (6 bases). Trimming removed 3 bases at V and 2 bases at J, with 10 bases between. Germline CDR1 and CDR2: KGHSH and LQKENI. The length of the CDR3 is 14 residues. The CDR3 sequence is CASSPRTANTEAFF. The CDR3 DNA reads as TGTGCCAGCTCACCTAGGACAGCCAACACTGAAGCTTTCTTT.

This chain uses TRBV19 with TRBJ1-5; D remains ambiguous. CDR3 length: 16 amino acids. The germline V gene encodes CDR1 LNHDA and CDR2 SQIVND (reference sequence). V lost 6 bases and J lost 6, with 21 bases in between. The DNA of the CDR3 is TGTGCCAGTAGCTACGGAGAGGCTCGCGGAGGTCAGCCCCAGCATTTT. It is translated as CASSYGEARGGQPQHF.

The chain is built from TRBV18 and TRBJ1-2, with a tentative D call TRBD1 (5 bases). The CDR3 runs 14 residues. V lost 3 bases and J 8 bases, leaving 16 bases between the germline ends. The germline V gene encodes CDR1 KGHSH and CDR2 LQKENI. The CDR3 nucleotides read TGTGCCAGCTCACCGGACACTCCTATGGGGGGCTACACCTTC. This encodes CASSPDTPMGGYTF.

The V and J genes are TRBV19 and TRBJ1-5; D unresolved. CDR1 and CDR2 from the germline V gene are LNHDA and SQIVND (reference sequence). The CDR3 totals 17 residues. Trimming took off 6 bases at V and 0 bases at J, with 18 bases between the two ends. CDR3 region: CASRVTAGSYSNQPQHF. CDR3 nucleotide sequence: TGTGCCAGTAGAGTAACCGCCGGGAGTTATAGCAATCAGCCCCAGCATTTT.

V is TRBV7-9 and J is TRBJ1-1; D gene uncertain. The CDR3 sequence is 14 residues long. The V gene's germline CDR1 is SEHNR and CDR2 FQNEAQ (reference sequence). The V end was cut by 0 bases, the J end by 5 bases, with 10 bases between. CDR3 in amino acids: CASSLAQSGTEAFF. Here the CDR3 DNA reads TGTGCCAGCAGCTTAGCACAGTCGGGGACTGAAGCTTTCTTT.

This clone was detected only a few times. V gene TRBV27 combines with J gene TRBJ1-5; 8 bases agree with TRBD1. CDR3 length: 13 residues. V shed 6 bases and J 4 bases; nucleotides not matched to a gene: 2. The germline gives CDR1 MNHEY, CDR2 SMNVEV (reference sequence). As DNA, the CDR3 is TGTGCCAGCAGCGACAGGGGAAATCAGCCCCAGCATTTT. This gives the protein CASSDRGNQPQHF.

The chain uses TRBV5-1 and TRBJ1-5; D unclear. The germline CDR1 and CDR2 sequences are SGHRS and YFSETQ. The CDR3 contains 18 residues. The V end lost 0 bases, the J end lost 1 base, and 17 bases lay between the germline ends. CDR3 residues: CASSLGDLTGYSNQPQHF. The CDR3 coding sequence is TGCGCCAGCAGCTTGGGAGACTTGACTGGCTACAGCAATCAGCCCCAGCATTTT. Using reference TRBV5-1 and TRBJ1-5 for the parts outside the CDR3, the full variable domain is KAGVTQTPRYLIKTRGQQVTLSCSPISGHRSVSWYQQTPGQGLQFLFEYFSETQRNKGNFPGRFSGRQFSNSRSEMNVSTLELGDSALYLCASSLGDLTGYSNQPQHFGDGTRLSIL.